This passage covers 24 T cell receptor beta chains from one sample sequenced in a study of shared T cell receptors in the human thymus. This table comes from immunoSEQ multiplex PCR, and its TCRdb copy is limited to in-frame clones, with some not included. Among 700,000 or so clones listed, around 85% were seen once. The sample was also reused in another study, on human thymus T cells.

The sample consisted of thymocytes. Receptors originate from a girl under two years old with a congenital heart defect.

V gene TRBV19 combines with J gene TRBJ1-1; D not certain. The CDR3 runs to 14 residues. In germline, CDR1 is LNHDA, CDR2 SQIVND (reference sequence). V was cut by 7 bases and J by 0 bases, with 12 bases left in between. The CDR3 bases are TGTGCCAGTACCGACGAGAGGTTGAACACTGAAGCTTTCTTT. Protein product: CASTDERLNTEAFF.

The chain is built from TRBV5-4 and TRBJ2-3, with D perhaps TRBD1 (6 bases). Germline-derived CDR1 and CDR2 are SGHNT and YYREEE (reference sequence). The CDR3 is 16 residues long. V dropped 4 bases and J dropped 2 bases, with 17 bases sitting between them. CDR3 coding DNA: TGTGCCAGCAGCCCTGGAGACAGGAAACACACAGATACGCAGTATTTT. Translation: CASSPGDRKHTDTQYF. Looking up the rest from reference TRBV5-4 and TRBJ2-3 gives the full variable domain: ETGVTQSPTHLIKTRGQQVTLRCSSQSGHNTVSWYQQALGQGPQFIFQYYREEENGRGNFPPRFSGLQFPNYSSELNVNALELDDSALYLCASSPGDRKHTDTQYFGPGTRLTVL.

The table lists this clone with a count of one. The chain joins TRBV14 to TRBJ2-3, with D possibly being TRBD2 (5 bases). Trimming removed 0 bases from V and 6 bases from J, with 10 bases in between. In germline, CDR1 is SGHDN, CDR2 FVKESK. This CDR3 comprises 14 residues. CDR3 bases: TGTGCCAGCAGCCAAGAGGGCCCGGGGGATACGCAGTATTTT. Encoded protein: CASSQEGPGDTQYF. The complete variable domain, with remaining parts taken from reference TRBV14 and TRBJ2-3, reads EAGVTQFPSHSVIEKGQTVTLRCDPISGHDNLYWYRRVMGKEIKFLLHFVKESKQDESGMPNNRFLAERTGGTYSTLKVQPAELEDSGVYFCASSQEGPGDTQYFGPGTRLTVL.

The chain combines TRBV4-1 with TRBJ1-2; 7 bases align to TRBD1. CDR1 is MGHRA, CDR2 YSYEKL, per germline. The CDR3 sequence is 15 residues long. Trimming removed 0 bases from V and 2 bases from J; junction bases left unmatched: 3. In DNA, the CDR3 is TGCGCCAGCAGCCAAGATCACAGGGGCAACTATGGCTACACCTTC. This gives the protein CASSQDHRGNYGYTF.

This rearrangement joins TRBV29-1 to TRBJ2-5; tentatively, D is TRBD1 (5 bases). The V gene lost 0 bases and the J gene lost 12 bases, with 17 bases spanning the gap. The CDR3 is 13 residues long. CDR1 SQVTM and CDR2 ANQGSEA come from the germline V gene. CDR3 nucleotides: TGCAGCGTTGAAGATGGGGCAGGCCCTAGGAAGTACTTC. It is translated as CSVEDGAGPRKYF.

This clone was seen a single time. This rearrangement joins TRBV27 to TRBJ2-1; D may be TRBD2 (7 bases). Germline V gives CDR1 MNHEY, CDR2 SMNVEV (reference sequence). This CDR3 is 14 amino acids long. V lost 4 bases and J 8 bases, leaving 15 bases between the germline ends. CDR3 nucleotide sequence: TGTGCCAGCAGTTCCCGGGGGGCCGTCGATGAGCAGTTCTTC. Translated, it gives CASSSRGAVDEQFF.

The chain is built from TRBV28 and TRBJ1-1; D remains unclear. With 5 bases removed from V and 4 bases from J, the gap between germline ends came to 14 bases. The CDR3 loop spans 14 amino acids. The germline V gene has CDR1 MDHEN and CDR2 SYDVKM. CDR3 sequence reads: CASSKPQVATEAFF. CDR3 sequence (DNA): TGTGCCAGCAGTAAACCCCAGGTGGCCACTGAAGCTTTCTTT. The full variable domain, in which reference TRBV28 and TRBJ1-1 provide the parts outside the CDR3, is DVKVTQSSRYLVKRTGEKVFLECVQDMDHENMFWYRQDPGLGLRLIYFSYDVKMKEKGDIPEGYSVSREKKERFSLILESASTNQTSMYLCASSKPQVATEAFFGQGTRLTVV.

Here the CDR3 DNA reads TGTGCCAGCCAAAACGATTTGGGCAGAAACAATGAGCAGTTCTTC. Translated: CASQNDLGRNNEQFF. This rearrangement joins TRBV28 to TRBJ2-1; no clear D. The CDR3 loop spans 15 amino acids. The ends were cut back, 8 bases at V and 5 bases at J, with 19 bases in the middle. The germline gives CDR1 MDHEN, CDR2 SYDVKM.

A single count supports this clone. The V and J genes are TRBV13 and TRBJ1-3; 9 bases line up with TRBD1. The J segment lost 1 base and the V segment lost 1 base, leaving 5 bases of the junction unmatched. Germline lookup yields CDR1 PRHDT and CDR2 FYEKMQ (reference sequence). This CDR3 region has 17 residues. DNA of the CDR3: TGTGCCAGCAGCTTAGTGACAGGGGGGCTTTCTGGAAACACCATATATTTT. It encodes CASSLVTGGLSGNTIYF.

The chain employs TRBV7-6 and TRBJ2-7; a weak D match, TRBD2 (6 bases). The CDR3 extends over 17 amino acids. Germline V gene lookup returns CDR1 SGHVS and CDR2 FNYEAQ. Trimming pared 1 base from V and 5 bases from J, leaving 21 bases between. DNA for the CDR3: TGTGCCAGCAGCTTAGAGGGCGGGACGGCTTTAACCCACGAGCAGTACTTC. Encoded protein: CASSLEGGTALTHEQYF.

This clone was picked up one time. The chain links TRBV5-1 to TRBJ1-1; 8 bases are a match to TRBD1. Trimming cost V 6 bases and J 7 bases; bases outside gene matches: 17. The germline CDR1 and CDR2 sequences are SGHRS and YFSETQ. This CDR3 region has 16 residues. The CDR3 spells CASTYFQGAPVVEAFF. CDR3 bases: TGCGCCAGCACCTATTTCCAGGGGGCGCCGGTTGTTGAAGCTTTCTTT.

The genes are TRBV28 and TRBJ1-3, with 8 bases matching TRBD1. Germline CDR1 reads MDHEN; CDR2 reads SYDVKM. Unmatched junction bases numbered 9, after V lost 5 bases and J lost 0 bases. The CDR3 consists of 17 residues. Written as DNA, the CDR3 is TGTGCCAGCAGTGGGACAGGCCACACTTTCTCTGGAAACACCATATATTTT. This gives the protein CASSGTGHTFSGNTIYF.

The chain is built from TRBV30 and TRBJ2-1; D may be TRBD2 (5 bases). V gave up 2 bases and J gave up 2 bases, with 7 bases separating them. Germline lookup yields CDR1 GTSNPN and CDR2 SVGIG (reference sequence). The CDR3 consists of 13 residues. In DNA, the CDR3 is TGTGCCTGGAGTCTAGCAACCTACAATGAGCAGTTCTTC. This gives the protein CAWSLATYNEQFF. Full variable domain (remainder filled in from reference TRBV30 and TRBJ2-1): SQTIHQWPATLVQPVGSPLSLECTVEGTSNPNLYWYRQAAGRGLQLLFYSVGIGQISSEVPQNLSASRPQDRQFILSSKKLLLSDSGFYLCAWSLATYNEQFFGPGTRLTVL.

The J gene is TRBJ2-7, the V gene TRBV28, with 12 positions matching TRBD1. This CDR3 is 15 amino acids long. Germline lookup yields CDR1 MDHEN and CDR2 SYDVKM. The V gene end was trimmed by 6 bases and the J gene end by 4 bases; junction bases not matched to a gene: 7. CDR3 amino acids: CASSSPGQGAYEQYF. CDR3 nucleotides: TGTGCCAGCAGCAGTCCGGGACAGGGGGCTTACGAGCAGTACTTC.

This clone was found a few times. This CDR3 reads CASSLDWWGPPEKIYEQYF. CDR3 sequence (DNA): TGTGCCAGCAGCTTAGATTGGTGGGGGCCACCCGAAAAAATTTACGAGCAGTACTTC. The chain joins TRBV7-8 to TRBJ2-7; a weak D match, TRBD1 (6 bases). Germline V gene sequence: CDR1 SGHVS, CDR2 FQNEAQ. This CDR3 is built from 19 residues. Trimming took off 1 base at V and 4 bases at J, with 26 bases between the two ends.

The chain is built from TRBV5-1 and TRBJ2-6, with 10 nucleotides matching TRBD1. The CDR3 contains 18 residues. CDR1 is SGHRS and CDR2 is YFSETQ in the germline V gene. The junction had 12 bases not matched to a gene; V was cut back by 4 bases and J by 5 bases. The CDR3 DNA reads as TGCGCCAGCAGCGCGTCCCGGGACAGGGGATCGAGGGCCAACGTCCTGACTTTC. Amino acids: CASSASRDRGSRANVLTF.

The V and J genes are TRBV2 and TRBJ2-2; D is possibly TRBD2 (5 bases). This CDR3 spans 16 amino acids. Germline values: CDR1 SNHLY, CDR2 FYNNEI. Trimming shortened V by 4 bases and J by 1 base, and 13 bases separated the two germline ends. The CDR3 reads CASSAALTKNTGELFF. CDR3 bases: TGTGCCAGCAGTGCTGCCCTGACTAAGAACACCGGGGAGCTGTTTTTT.

CDR3 DNA: TGCGCCAGCAGCTTCGACATGAACACTGAAGCTTTCTTT. This encodes CASSFDMNTEAFF. The chain links TRBV5-1 to TRBJ1-1; D ambiguous. With 2 bases removed from V and 0 bases from J, the gap between germline ends came to 5 bases. Germline CDR1 is SGHRS and CDR2 is YFSETQ. The CDR3 is 13 amino acids.

This clone was counted once. The gene calls are TRBV15 and TRBJ2-7; TRBD1 is a possible D gene (6 bases). CDR3 length equals 17 residues. Germline CDR1 reads LNHNV; CDR2 reads YYDKDF (reference sequence). Trimming removed 0 bases from V and 4 bases from J, with 19 bases in between. The DNA for the CDR3 is TGTGCCACCAGCAGAGATCGGAGCAGACTGGGGGCGTACGAGCAGTACTTC. This sequence encodes CATSRDRSRLGAYEQYF.

The chain links TRBV6-5 to TRBJ2-3; D call uncertain. Germline V gene data show CDR1 as MNHEY and CDR2 as SVGAGI. The CDR3 is made up of 14 amino acids. Trimming took 1 base from V and 2 from J, leaving 7 bases between them. As DNA, the CDR3 is TGTGCCAGCAGTTACTTAAGAGCCACAGATACGCAGTATTTT. Translation: CASSYLRATDTQYF.

Concerning this clone itself: The identical CDR3 is also encoded by other nucleotide sequences in the sample. The gene calls are TRBV28 and TRBJ2-7; D not certain. The CDR3 sequence is 11 residues long. Germline V gene sequence: CDR1 MDHEN, CDR2 SYDVKM. Trimming removed 6 bases from V and 0 bases from J, with 3 bases in between. This chain's CDR3 is CASRSSYEQYF. The CDR3 coding sequence is TGTGCCAGCAGGAGCTCCTACGAGCAGTACTTC. The full variable domain, with the rest looked up from reference TRBV28 and TRBJ2-7, is DVKVTQSSRYLVKRTGEKVFLECVQDMDHENMFWYRQDPGLGLRLIYFSYDVKMKEKGDIPEGYSVSREKKERFSLILESASTNQTSMYLCASRSSYEQYFGPGTRLTVT.

This chain links TRBV6-5 with TRBJ1-2; the D gene is possibly TRBD1 (6 bases). The CDR3 length is 15 residues. Deletions cut 4 bases from V and 2 bases from J, with 14 bases between. Per the germline V gene, CDR1 is MNHEY and CDR2 is SVGAGI. The CDR3 region has the DNA TGTGCCAGCAGTTTTGGACAGCTCTCGAACTATGGCTACACCTTC. Its translation: CASSFGQLSNYGYTF.

J is TRBJ1-5 and V is TRBV4-1; 8 bases map to TRBD1. V lost 4 bases to trimming and J lost 7 bases; unmatched junction nucleotides: 6. This CDR3 region has 14 residues. Per the germline V gene, CDR1 is MGHRA and CDR2 is YSYEKL. CDR3 region: CASSPGQGRQPQHF. As DNA, the CDR3 is TGCGCCAGCAGCCCCGGACAGGGCAGGCAGCCCCAGCATTTT.

The gene calls are TRBV27 and TRBJ1-1; 9 bases agree with TRBD1. Germline V CDR1 and CDR2: MNHEY, SMNVEV (reference sequence). Trimming took 7 bases from V and 1 from J; bases not matched to a gene: 10. This CDR3 comprises 16 residues. The DNA for the CDR3 is TGTGCCAGCATCCAGGGACAGGGCGGGTGGAACACTGAAGCTTTCTTT. Translated, it gives CASIQGQGGWNTEAFF.